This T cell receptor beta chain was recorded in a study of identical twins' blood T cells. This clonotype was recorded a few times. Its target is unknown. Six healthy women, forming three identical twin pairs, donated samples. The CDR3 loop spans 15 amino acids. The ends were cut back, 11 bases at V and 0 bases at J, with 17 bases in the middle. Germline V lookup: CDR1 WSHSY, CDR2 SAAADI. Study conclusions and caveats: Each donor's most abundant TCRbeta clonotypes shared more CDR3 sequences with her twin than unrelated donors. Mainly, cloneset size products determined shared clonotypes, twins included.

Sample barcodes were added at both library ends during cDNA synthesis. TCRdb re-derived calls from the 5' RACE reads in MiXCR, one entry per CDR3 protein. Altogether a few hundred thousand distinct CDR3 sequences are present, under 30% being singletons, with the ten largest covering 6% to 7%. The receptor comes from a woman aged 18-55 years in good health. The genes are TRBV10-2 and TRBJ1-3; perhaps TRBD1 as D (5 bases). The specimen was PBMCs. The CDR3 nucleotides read TGCGCCTGCTTGGGGAGGGGACTCTCTGGAAACACCATATATTTT. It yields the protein CACLGRGLSGNTIYF.